This TCR beta chain was documented in a study of identical twins. Study-wide results and limits: Among beta out-of-frame sequences, excess sharing between twins appeared weaker. Modeled out-of-frame TCR alpha sharing in monozygotic twins fell below observed levels. The abundant beta clonotypes from cord blood had fewer insertions, and memory repertoires had none of this.

Healthy Caucasians supplied all donations. A note on this clonotype: As yet, its antigen is unknown.

TCRdb called the 5' RACE reads again in MiXCR, with one record for every CDR3 protein. This sample has 400,000 to 500,000 distinct CDR3 sequences, with less than 20% found just once. The TCR originated in a man aged 45 to 65 in good health. Sequences were obtained from naive T cells sorted from blood.

The CDR3 loop reads CASSPLLAGEETQYF. CDR3 bases: TGTGCCAGCTCACCACTACTAGCGGGGGAAGAGACCCAGTACTTC. The rearrangement joins TRBV18 to TRBJ2-5; TRBD2 matches 11 bases. The CDR3 consists of 15 residues. Germline values: CDR1 KGHSH, CDR2 LQKENI. V shed 1 base, J shed 3 bases, and the junction held 1 base outside the gene matches.